This T cell receptor (beta chain) was sequenced in a study of CDR3 diversity in severe acne. This CDR3 has 15 residues. CDR1 is MGHRA and CDR2 is YSYEKL in the germline V gene. V trimming: 5 bases; J trimming: 5 bases; junction bases outside the gene matches: 11. TCRdb re-derived calls from the PCR reads in MiXCR, one entry per CDR3 protein. The profile shows approximately 97,000 distinct CDR3 sequences, 45% to 60% of them singletons. In regard to this clonotype: Possible read error: a much larger clone is one base away.

This TCR was sampled from a male donor with acne. The chain combines TRBV4-1 with TRBJ1-2, with 7 bases fitting TRBD1. The sample taken for sequencing was blood. The CDR3 nucleotides read TGCGCCAGCAGCTCACGGAACAGGGGCCCTTATGGCTACACCTTC. It yields the protein CASSSRNRGPYGYTF.